The clone carrying this T cell receptor beta chain was seen only a few times. Its antigen is as yet unknown. Using immunoSEQ multiplex PCR, the repertoire was profiled, and TCRdb retains in-frame clones only, with some absent. Of some 1 million clones in the sample, 65% to 75% were seen once. These data originate in a study of shared clonotypes between healthy human individuals. Study-wide background: For every donor, three CD4 naive, three CD4 memory, two CD8 naive and one CD8 memory plates were used. Study results and caveats: Rarefaction showed sorted-subset sequencing was incomplete despite large depth. Generally, naive subsets came out with larger estimated richness than memory subsets.

The source is a man aged 18 to 30 in good health. The specimen was memory CD4+ T cells sorted from blood. Subset indicated: CD45RA-negative fraction.

The CDR3 DNA reads as TGTGCCAGCAGTTTACGCGGGGATGGCTATGGCTACACCTTC. Its translation is CASSLRGDGYGYTF. This chain connects TRBV27 to TRBJ1-2; no firm D call. V was cut by 2 bases and J by 4 bases, with 11 bases left in between. CDR1 and CDR2 from the germline V gene are MNHEY and SMNVEV (reference sequence). The CDR3 is 14 amino acids.